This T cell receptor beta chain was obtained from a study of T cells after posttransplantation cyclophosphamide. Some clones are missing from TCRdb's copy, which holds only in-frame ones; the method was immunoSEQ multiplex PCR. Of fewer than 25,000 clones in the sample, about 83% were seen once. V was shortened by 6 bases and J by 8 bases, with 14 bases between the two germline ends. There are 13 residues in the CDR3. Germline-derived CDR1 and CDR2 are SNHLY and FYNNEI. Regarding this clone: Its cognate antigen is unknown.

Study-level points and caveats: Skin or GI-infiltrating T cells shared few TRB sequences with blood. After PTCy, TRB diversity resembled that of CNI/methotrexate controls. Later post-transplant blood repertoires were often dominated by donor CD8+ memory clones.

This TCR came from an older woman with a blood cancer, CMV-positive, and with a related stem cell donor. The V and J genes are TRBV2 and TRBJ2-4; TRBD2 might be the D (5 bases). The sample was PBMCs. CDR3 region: CASRPGKIDIQYF. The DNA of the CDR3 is TGTGCCAGCAGACCCGGGAAGATCGACATTCAGTACTTC.